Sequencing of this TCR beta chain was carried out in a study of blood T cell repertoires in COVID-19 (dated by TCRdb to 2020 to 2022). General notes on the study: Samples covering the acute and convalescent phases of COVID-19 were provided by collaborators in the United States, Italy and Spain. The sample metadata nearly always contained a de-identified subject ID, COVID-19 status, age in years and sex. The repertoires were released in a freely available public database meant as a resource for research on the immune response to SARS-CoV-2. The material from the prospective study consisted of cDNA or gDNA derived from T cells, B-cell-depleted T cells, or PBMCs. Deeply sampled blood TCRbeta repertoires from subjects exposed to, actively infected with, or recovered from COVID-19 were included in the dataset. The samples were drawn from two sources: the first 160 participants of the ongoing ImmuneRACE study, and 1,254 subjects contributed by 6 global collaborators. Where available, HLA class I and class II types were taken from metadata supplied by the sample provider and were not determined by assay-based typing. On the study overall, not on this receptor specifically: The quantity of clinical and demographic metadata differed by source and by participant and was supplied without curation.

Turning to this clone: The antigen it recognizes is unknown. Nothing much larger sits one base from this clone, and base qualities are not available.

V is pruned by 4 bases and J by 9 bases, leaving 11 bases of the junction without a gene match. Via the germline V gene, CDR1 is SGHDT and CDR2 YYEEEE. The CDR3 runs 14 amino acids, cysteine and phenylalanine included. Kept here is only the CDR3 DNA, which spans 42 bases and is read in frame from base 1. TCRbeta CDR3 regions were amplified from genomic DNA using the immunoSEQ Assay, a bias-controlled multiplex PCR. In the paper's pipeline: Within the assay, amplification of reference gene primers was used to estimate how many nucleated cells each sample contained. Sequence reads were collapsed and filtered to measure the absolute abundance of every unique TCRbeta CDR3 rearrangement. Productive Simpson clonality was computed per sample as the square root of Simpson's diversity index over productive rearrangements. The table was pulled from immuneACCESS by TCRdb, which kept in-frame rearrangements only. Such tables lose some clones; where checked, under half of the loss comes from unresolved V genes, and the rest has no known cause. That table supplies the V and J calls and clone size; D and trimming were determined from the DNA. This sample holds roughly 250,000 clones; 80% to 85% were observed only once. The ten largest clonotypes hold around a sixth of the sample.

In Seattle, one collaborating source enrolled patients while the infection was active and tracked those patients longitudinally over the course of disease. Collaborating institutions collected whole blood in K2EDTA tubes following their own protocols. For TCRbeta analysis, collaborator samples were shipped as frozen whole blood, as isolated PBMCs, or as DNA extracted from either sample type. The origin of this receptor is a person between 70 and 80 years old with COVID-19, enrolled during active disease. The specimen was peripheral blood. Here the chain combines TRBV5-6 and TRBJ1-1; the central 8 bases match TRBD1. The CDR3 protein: CASSGDRGLGQAFF. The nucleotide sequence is TGTGCCAGCAGCGGTGACAGGGGACTGGGGCAAGCTTTCTTT. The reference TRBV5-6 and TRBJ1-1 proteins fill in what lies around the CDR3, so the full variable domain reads DAGVTQSPTHLIKTRGQQVTLRCSPKSGHDTVSWYQQALGQGPQFIFQYYEEEERQRGNFPDRFSGHQFPNYSSELNVNALLLGDSALYLCASSGDRGLGQAFFGQGTRLTVV.